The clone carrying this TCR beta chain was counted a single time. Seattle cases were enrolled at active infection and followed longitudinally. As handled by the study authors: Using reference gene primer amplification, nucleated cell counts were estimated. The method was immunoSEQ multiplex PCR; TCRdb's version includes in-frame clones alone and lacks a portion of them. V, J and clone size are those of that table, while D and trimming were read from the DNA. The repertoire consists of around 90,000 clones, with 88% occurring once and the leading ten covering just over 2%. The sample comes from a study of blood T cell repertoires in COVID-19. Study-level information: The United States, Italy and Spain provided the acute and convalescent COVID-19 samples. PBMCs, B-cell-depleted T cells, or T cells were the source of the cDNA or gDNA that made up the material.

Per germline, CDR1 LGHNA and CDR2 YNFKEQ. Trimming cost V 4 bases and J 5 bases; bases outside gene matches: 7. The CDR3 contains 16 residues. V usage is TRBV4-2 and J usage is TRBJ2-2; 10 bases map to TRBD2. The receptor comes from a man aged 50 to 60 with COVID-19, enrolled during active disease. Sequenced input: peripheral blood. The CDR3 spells CASSRELAGRTGELFF. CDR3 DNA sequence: TGTGCCAGCAGCCGAGAACTAGCGGGGCGTACCGGGGAGCTGTTTTTT.